This T cell receptor (beta chain) was sequenced during a study of blood T cells in healthy people across ages. Study results and caveats: Significant beta diversity loss was already apparent by age roughly 40, declining roughly linearly. Calculation of diversity from one million T cells yielded estimates considered to be underestimates. Diversity was higher, and naive CD4+ cells more numerous, in long-lived donors than in aged donors.

Through a sample-barcoded 5' primer and a J-beta primer mix, a second PCR was run for about 7 to 12 cycles. TCRdb processed the 5' RACE reads anew with MiXCR; each CDR3 protein has one entry. The table lists about a million distinct CDR3 sequences, 51% of them singletons. CDR1 is MNHEY and CDR2 is SMNVEV in the germline V gene (reference sequence). The CDR3 is 14 amino acids. Worth noting for this clonotype: Antigen unknown.

Every sample gave at least 5 micrograms of total RNA when it was extracted. The sequence came from an older woman in good health. Input material: blood. The rearrangement uses TRBV27 and TRBJ2-4; a weak D match, TRBD2 (5 bases). The closer fit of TRBJ2-7 to the DNA end suggests the J call may be wrong. This CDR3 reads CASSLKARRSEQYF. DNA for the CDR3: TGTGCCAGCAGTTTAAAAGCCAGGAGGTCCGAGCAGTACTTC.